The subject of this entry is one TCR beta chain. The antigen remains unidentified. TCR beta VDJ combinations and CDR3 sequences were profiled from genomic DNA. TCRdb re-called the reads through MiXCR, storing one row per CDR3 protein. The table shows some 170,000 distinct CDR3 sequences, with roughly two thirds occurring only once. This entry belongs to a study of CD8+CD57+ T cells in acquired aplastic anemia. For the study at large: The sorted CD4+ and CD8+ cells yielded an average approximately 3.2 ug of DNA.

Study-wide results and caveats: It was found that twenty-nine CD8+ CDR3 sequences were shared between patients and controls.

Deletions cut 5 bases from V and 8 bases from J, with 13 bases between. CDR3 length: 12 residues. The authors sequenced patients whose flow cytometry had shown CD8+CD57+ cell expansion. Source material: sorted CD4+, CD8+, or CD8+CD57+ T cells (not recorded which) from PBMCs. The V call is TRBV12-3 or TRBV12-4, the J call TRBJ2-7, with D unresolved. This sequence was found in a human donor with aplastic anemia. The CDR3 sequence: CASSPVPDKQYF. The DNA of the CDR3 is TGTGCCAGCAGTCCGGTTCCCGATAAGCAGTACTTC.